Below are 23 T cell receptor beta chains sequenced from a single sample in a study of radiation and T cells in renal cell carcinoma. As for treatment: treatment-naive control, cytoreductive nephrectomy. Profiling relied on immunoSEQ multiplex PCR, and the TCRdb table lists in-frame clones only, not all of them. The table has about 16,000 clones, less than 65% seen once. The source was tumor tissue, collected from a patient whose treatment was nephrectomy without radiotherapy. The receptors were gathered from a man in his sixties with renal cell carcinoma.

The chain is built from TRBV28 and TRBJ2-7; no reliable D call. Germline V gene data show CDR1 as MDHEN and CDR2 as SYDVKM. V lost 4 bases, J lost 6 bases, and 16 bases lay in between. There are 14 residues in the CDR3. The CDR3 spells CASSSAGQVGEQYF. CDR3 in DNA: TGTGCCAGCAGTTCAGCCGGGCAGGTGGGCGAGCAGTACTTC.

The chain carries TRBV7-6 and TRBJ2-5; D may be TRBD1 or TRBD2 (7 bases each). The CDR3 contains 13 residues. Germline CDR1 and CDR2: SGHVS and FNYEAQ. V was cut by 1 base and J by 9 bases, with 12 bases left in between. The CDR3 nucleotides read TGTGCCAGCAGCTTAGAACAGGGGAGGGCCCAGTACTTC. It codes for CASSLEQGRAQYF.

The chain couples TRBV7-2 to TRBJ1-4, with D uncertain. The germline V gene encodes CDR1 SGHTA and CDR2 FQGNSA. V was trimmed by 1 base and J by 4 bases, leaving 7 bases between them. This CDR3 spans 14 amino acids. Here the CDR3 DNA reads TGTGCCAGCAGCTTAGGAGGGATTAATGAAAAACTGTTTTTT. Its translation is CASSLGGINEKLFF.

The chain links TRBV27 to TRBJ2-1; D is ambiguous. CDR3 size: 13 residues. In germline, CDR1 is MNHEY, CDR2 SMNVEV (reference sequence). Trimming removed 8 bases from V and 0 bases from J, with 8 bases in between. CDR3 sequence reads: CASGKSSYNEQFF. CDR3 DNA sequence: TGTGCCAGCGGTAAAAGCTCCTACAATGAGCAGTTCTTC.

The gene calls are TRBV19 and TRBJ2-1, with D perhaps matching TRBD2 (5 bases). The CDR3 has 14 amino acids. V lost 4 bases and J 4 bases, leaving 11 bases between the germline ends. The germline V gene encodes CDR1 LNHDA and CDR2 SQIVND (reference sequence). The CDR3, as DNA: TGTGCCAGTAGTACTTTTGGGGAGTACAATGAGCAGTTCTTC. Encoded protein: CASSTFGEYNEQFF. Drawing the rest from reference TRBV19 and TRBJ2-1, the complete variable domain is DGGITQSPKYLFRKEGQNVTLSCEQNLNHDAMYWYRQDPGQGLRLIYYSQIVNDFQKGDIAEGYSVSREKKESFPLTVTSAQKNPTAFYLCASSTFGEYNEQFFGPGTRLTVL.

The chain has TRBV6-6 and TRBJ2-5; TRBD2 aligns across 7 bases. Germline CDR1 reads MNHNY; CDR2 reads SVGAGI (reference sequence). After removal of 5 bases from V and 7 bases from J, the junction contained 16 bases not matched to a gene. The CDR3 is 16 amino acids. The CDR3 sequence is CASSPSDGGFVGTQYF. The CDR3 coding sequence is TGTGCCAGCAGTCCGTCTGACGGGGGGTTTGTGGGGACCCAGTACTTC.

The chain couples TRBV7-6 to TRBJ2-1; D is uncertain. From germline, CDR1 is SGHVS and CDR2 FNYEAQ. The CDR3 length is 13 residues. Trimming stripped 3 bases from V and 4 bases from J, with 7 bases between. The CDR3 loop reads CASSLSAYNEQFF. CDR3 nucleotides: TGTGCCAGCAGCTTGTCAGCATACAATGAGCAGTTCTTC. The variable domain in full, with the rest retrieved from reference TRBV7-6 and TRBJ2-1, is GAGVSQSPRYKVTKRGQDVALRCDPISGHVSLYWYRQALGQGPEFLTYFNYEAQQDKSGLPNDRFSAERPEGSISTLTIQRTEQRDSAMYRCASSLSAYNEQFFGPGTRLTVL.

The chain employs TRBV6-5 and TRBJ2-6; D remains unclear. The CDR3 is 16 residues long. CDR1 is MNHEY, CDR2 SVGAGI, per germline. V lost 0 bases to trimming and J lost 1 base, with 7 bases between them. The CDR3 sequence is CASSYSLGSGANVLTF. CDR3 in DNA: TGTGCCAGCAGTTACTCCCTAGGGTCTGGGGCCAACGTCCTGACTTTC.

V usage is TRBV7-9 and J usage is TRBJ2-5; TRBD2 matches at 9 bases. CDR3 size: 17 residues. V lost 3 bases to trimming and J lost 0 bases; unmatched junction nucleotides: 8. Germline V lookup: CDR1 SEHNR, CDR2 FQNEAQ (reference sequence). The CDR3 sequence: CASSFDRSGRDQETQYF. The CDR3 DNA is TGTGCCAGCAGCTTTGATCGTAGCGGGAGAGACCAAGAGACCCAGTACTTC.

The CDR3: CASSPGPTVDTQYF. CDR3 nucleotides: TGTGCCAGCAGCCCTGGTCCCACCGTCGATACGCAGTATTTT. V and J are TRBV9 and TRBJ2-3; D is unclear. Germline V gene lookup returns CDR1 SGDLS and CDR2 YYNGEE. The CDR3 is made up of 14 amino acids. V dropped 4 bases and J dropped 6 bases, with 15 bases sitting between them.

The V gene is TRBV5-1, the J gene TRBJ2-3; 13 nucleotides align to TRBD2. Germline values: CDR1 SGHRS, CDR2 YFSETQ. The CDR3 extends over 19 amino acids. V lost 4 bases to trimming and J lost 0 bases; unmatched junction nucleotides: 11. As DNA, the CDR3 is TGCGCCAGCAGCCCAGGGACTAGCGGGATGGGGCTTAGCACAGATACGCAGTATTTT. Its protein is CASSPGTSGMGLSTDTQYF.

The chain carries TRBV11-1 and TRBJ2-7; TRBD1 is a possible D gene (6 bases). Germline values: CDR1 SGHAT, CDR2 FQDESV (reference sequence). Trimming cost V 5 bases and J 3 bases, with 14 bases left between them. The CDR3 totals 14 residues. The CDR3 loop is CASSPKGRGYEQYF. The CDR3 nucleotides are TGTGCCAGCAGCCCCAAGGGCAGGGGCTACGAGCAGTACTTC. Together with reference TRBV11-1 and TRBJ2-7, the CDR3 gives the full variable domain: EAEVAQSPRYKITEKSQAVAFWCDPISGHATLYWYRQILGQGPELLVQFQDESVVDDSQLPKDRFSAERLKGVDSTLKIQPAELGDSAMYLCASSPKGRGYEQYFGPGTRLTVT.

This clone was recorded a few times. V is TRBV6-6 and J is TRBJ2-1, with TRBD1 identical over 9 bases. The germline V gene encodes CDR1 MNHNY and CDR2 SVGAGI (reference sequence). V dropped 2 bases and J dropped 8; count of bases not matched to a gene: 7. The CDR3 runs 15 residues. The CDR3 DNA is TGTGCCAGCAGTTACGACCGGGACAGGGATGATGAGCAGTTCTTC. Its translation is CASSYDRDRDDEQFF.

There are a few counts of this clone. The CDR3 DNA reads TGTGCCAGCTCACCCCCCTCGGGGGCACCCGGGGAGCTGTTTTTT. This encodes CASSPPSGAPGELFF. The chain has TRBV18 and TRBJ2-2; D may correspond to TRBD1 or TRBD2 (6 bases each). The V end was cut by 3 bases, the J end by 6 bases, with 14 bases between. The germline gives CDR1 KGHSH, CDR2 LQKENI. The CDR3 length is 15 residues.

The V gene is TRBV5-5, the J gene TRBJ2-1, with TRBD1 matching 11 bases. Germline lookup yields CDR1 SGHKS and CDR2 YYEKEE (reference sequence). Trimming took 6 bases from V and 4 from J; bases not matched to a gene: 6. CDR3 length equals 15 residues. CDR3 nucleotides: TGTGCCAGCAACTCAGGGACAGGGGGTTACAATGAGCAGTTCTTC. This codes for CASNSGTGGYNEQFF.

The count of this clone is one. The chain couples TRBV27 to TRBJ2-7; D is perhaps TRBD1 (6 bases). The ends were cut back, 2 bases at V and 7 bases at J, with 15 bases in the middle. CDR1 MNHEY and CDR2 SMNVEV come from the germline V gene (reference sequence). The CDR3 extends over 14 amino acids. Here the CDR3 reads CASSLGQGFGEQYF. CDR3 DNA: TGTGCCAGCAGTTTAGGTCAGGGGTTTGGGGAGCAGTACTTC.

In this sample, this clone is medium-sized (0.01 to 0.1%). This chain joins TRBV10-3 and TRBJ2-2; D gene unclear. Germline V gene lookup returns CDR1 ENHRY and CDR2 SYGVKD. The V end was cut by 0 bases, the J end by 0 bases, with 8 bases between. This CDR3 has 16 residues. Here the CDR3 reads CAISESKSTNTGELFF. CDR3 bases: TGTGCCATCAGTGAGTCGAAGTCCACGAACACCGGGGAGCTGTTTTTT.

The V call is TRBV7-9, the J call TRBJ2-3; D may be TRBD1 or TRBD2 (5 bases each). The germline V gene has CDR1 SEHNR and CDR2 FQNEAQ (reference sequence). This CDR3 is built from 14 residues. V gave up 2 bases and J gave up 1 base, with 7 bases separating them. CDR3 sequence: CASSLMGGTDTQYF. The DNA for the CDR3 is TGTGCCAGCAGCTTAATGGGGGGCACAGATACGCAGTATTTT.

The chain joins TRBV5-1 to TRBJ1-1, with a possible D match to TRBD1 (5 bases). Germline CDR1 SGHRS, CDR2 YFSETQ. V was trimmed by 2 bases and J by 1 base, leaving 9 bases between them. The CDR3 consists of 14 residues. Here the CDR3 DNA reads TGCGCCAGCAGCTTTGCAGGGACGAACACTGAAGCTTTCTTT. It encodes CASSFAGTNTEAFF.

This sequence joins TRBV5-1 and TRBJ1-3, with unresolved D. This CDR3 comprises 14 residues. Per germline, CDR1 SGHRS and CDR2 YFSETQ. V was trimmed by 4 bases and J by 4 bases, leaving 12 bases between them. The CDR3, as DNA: TGCGCCAGCAGCCAGGAGCCTCTCGGAAACACCATATATTTT. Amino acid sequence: CASSQEPLGNTIYF.

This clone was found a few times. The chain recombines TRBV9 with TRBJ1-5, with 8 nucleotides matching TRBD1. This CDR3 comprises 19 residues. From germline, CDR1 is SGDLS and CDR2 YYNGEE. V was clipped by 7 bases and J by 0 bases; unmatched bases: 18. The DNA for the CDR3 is TGTGCCAGCTTTTCAGGGGGCGACGGGATTATATTTAGCAATCAGCCCCAGCATTTT. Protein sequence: CASFSGGDGIIFSNQPQHF.

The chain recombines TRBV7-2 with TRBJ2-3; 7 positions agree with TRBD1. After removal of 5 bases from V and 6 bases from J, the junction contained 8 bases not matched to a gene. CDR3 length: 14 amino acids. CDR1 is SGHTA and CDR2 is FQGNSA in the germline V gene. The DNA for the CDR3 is TGTGCCAGCAGCCTGAGACAGGGTGTGGATACGCAGTATTTT. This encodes CASSLRQGVDTQYF.

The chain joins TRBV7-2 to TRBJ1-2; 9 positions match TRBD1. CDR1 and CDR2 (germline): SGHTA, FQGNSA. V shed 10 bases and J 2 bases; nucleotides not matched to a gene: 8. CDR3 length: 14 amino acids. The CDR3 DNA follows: TGTGCCATCACCGGGACAGGGACAAACTATGGCTACACCTTC. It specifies CAITGTGTNYGYTF.